This passage covers 17 T cell receptor beta chains from one sample sequenced in a study of regulatory T cells in long-lasting Graves disease. Specified time point: newly diagnosed GD, antithyroid drugs for less than 3 months. PBMC RNA served as the TCR library source. Both iRepertoire HTBI primers and Arm-PCR of CDR3 regions were used to build the TCR beta libraries. TCRdb re-called the multiplex PCR reads through MiXCR, storing one row per CDR3 protein. In the table there are 680,000 or so distinct CDR3 sequences, roughly 15% of which are singletons. These data also featured in a second study, about T cells in Graves' hyperthyroidism and ophthalmopathy.

The sequencing here drew on peripheral blood mononuclear cells (PBMCs), taken at new diagnosis, from a patient treated with antithyroid drugs. The receptors were sampled from a woman between 25 and 40 years old with Graves disease.

This clonotype appeared a single time. The chain carries TRBV7-9 and TRBJ2-7; unclear D gene. Trimming shortened V by 2 bases and J by 3 bases, and 11 bases separated the two germline ends. The CDR3 spans 14 residues. Germline CDR1 is SEHNR and CDR2 is FQNEAQ (reference sequence). The CDR3 reads CASSLSNIDYEQYF. The CDR3 DNA follows: TGTGCCAGCAGCTTAAGTAACATAGACTACGAGCAGTACTTC.

For this clonotype: It is likely a read error: a sequence one base away is far more abundant. This chain uses TRBV7-2 with TRBJ2-5, with TRBD2 matching over 10 bases. There are 14 residues in the CDR3. Germline CDR1 SGHTA, CDR2 FQGNSA. CDR3 nucleotide sequence: TGTGCCAGCAGCCGGACTAGCGGTCAAGGGACCCAGTACTTC. It is translated as CASSRTSGQGTQYF.

The chain joins TRBV18 to TRBJ1-1; 8 bases line up with TRBD1. Unmatched junction bases numbered 8, after V lost 6 bases and J lost 2 bases. Germline V gene sequence: CDR1 KGHSH, CDR2 LQKENI. CDR3 length: 15 amino acids. CDR3 nucleotides: TGTGCCAGCTCCCCATTGGACAGGGCTAACACTGAAGCTTTCTTT. It is translated as CASSPLDRANTEAFF. The entire variable domain, with the rest obtained from reference TRBV18 and TRBJ1-1, is as follows: NAGVMQNPRHLVRRRGQEARLRCSPMKGHSHVYWYRQLPEEGLKFMVYLQKENIIDESGMPKERFSAEFPKEGPSILRIQQVVRGDSAAYFCASSPLDRANTEAFFGQGTRLTVV.

This clonotype was detected ten times or more. The CDR3 reads CASSLEGGLLRPYNSPLHF. In DNA form, the CDR3 reads TGTGCCAGCAGTTTAGAAGGGGGACTCCTCCGTCCCTATAATTCACCCCTCCACTTT. The gene calls are TRBV12-3 or TRBV12-4 and TRBJ1-6, with a tentative D call TRBD1 (6 bases). Trimming pared 1 base from V and 2 bases from J, leaving 18 bases between. The CDR3 is 19 residues long.

The table lists this clonotype with a few counts. The chain employs TRBV7-3 and TRBJ2-1; tentative D call: TRBD1 (5 bases). Trimming took 4 bases from V and 4 from J, leaving 14 bases between them. The CDR3 consists of 15 residues. CDR1 and CDR2 from the germline V gene are SGHTA and FQGTGA. CDR3 loop: CASSSQETGYNEQFF. CDR3 sequence (DNA): TGTGCCAGCAGCTCCCAAGAAACAGGTTACAATGAGCAGTTCTTC.

V and J are TRBV5-1 and TRBJ1-2, with 7 bases fitting TRBD1. Germline lookup yields CDR1 SGHRS and CDR2 YFSETQ. V lost 3 bases, J lost 6 bases, and 5 bases stayed unmatched. The CDR3 runs 13 residues. This chain's CDR3 is CASSSTGIDGYTF. DNA for the CDR3: TGCGCCAGCAGCTCGACAGGGATAGATGGCTACACCTTC.

This sequence joins TRBV15 and TRBJ2-3; 8 nucleotides agree with TRBD2. Trimming at V came to 1 base and at J to 4 bases, leaving 7 bases not matched to a gene. There are 16 residues in the CDR3. Germline V gene lookup returns CDR1 LNHNV and CDR2 YYDKDF (reference sequence). The CDR3, as DNA: TGTGCCACCAGCAGAGCTTCGGGAGGGCCGGCAGATACGCAGTATTTT. It codes for CATSRASGGPADTQYF.

The chain joins TRBV28 to TRBJ1-2, with TRBD1 matching over 10 bases. Germline V gene data show CDR1 as MDHEN and CDR2 as SYDVKM. The CDR3 is 14 amino acids. The trim removed 5 bases at V and 6 bases at J, leaving 6 bases unmatched. CDR3 loop: CASSAMTGGHGYTF. The CDR3 nucleotides are TGTGCCAGCAGTGCAATGACAGGGGGCCATGGCTACACCTTC.

This clonotype was found many times. The rearrangement joins TRBV20-1 to TRBJ1-5; D remains unclear. CDR1 and CDR2 (germline): DFQATT, SNEGSKA (reference sequence). The germline V and J ends were trimmed by 2 bases and 1 base, with 9 bases remaining between them. The length of the CDR3 is 14 residues. CDR3 bases: TGCAGTGCTAGAACACCGCGAAGCAATCAGCCCCAGCATTTT. This translates into CSARTPRSNQPQHF.

At least ten counts were recorded for this clonotype. This chain links TRBV2 with TRBJ2-7, with a tentative D call TRBD2 (5 bases). The CDR3 is 13 residues long. The V end lost 8 bases, the J end lost 3 bases, and 14 bases lay between the germline ends. Germline CDR1 is SNHLY and CDR2 is FYNNEI. The chain's CDR3 is CASGRADGYEQYF. Written as DNA, the CDR3 is TGTGCCAGCGGGCGGGCAGATGGCTACGAGCAGTACTTC.

The V gene is TRBV29-1, the J gene TRBJ2-1; D gene ambiguous. The CDR3 is 11 residues long. The germline V gene encodes CDR1 SQVTM and CDR2 ANQGSEA. V shed 4 bases and J shed 4 bases, with 5 bases lying between them. The CDR3 is CSVGSYNEQFF. The CDR3 nucleotides are TGCAGCGTTGGGTCATACAATGAGCAGTTCTTC.

In its sample, this clonotype was seen a few times. The chain couples TRBV3-1 to TRBJ1-5; D not resolved. Germline V CDR1 and CDR2: LGHDT, YNNKEL (reference sequence). CDR3 length: 14 amino acids. Trimming left V 6 bases short and J 6 bases short, with 15 bases between. CDR3 region: CASSPQQRGQPQHF. CDR3 coding DNA: TGTGCCAGCAGTCCTCAACAACGGGGTCAGCCCCAGCATTTT.

This clonotype has more than one count but fewer than ten. The CDR3 coding sequence is TGTGCCAGCAGTTTGGGACTAGCTTACACCGGGGAGCTGTTTTTT. Amino acid sequence: CASSLGLAYTGELFF. J is TRBJ2-2 and V is TRBV12-3 or TRBV12-4, with 9 positions matching TRBD2. The CDR3 is made up of 15 amino acids. Germline trimming cut 3 bases from V and 3 bases from J; bases unmatched to any gene: 2.

The chain has TRBV14 and TRBJ1-3, with unresolved D. CDR3 length: 12 residues. Deletions cut 3 bases from V and 4 bases from J, with 4 bases between. Per the germline V gene, CDR1 is SGHDN and CDR2 is FVKESK. CDR3 nucleotides: TGTGCCAGCAGCCATCCCGGAAACACCATATATTTT. Its protein product is CASSHPGNTIYF.

This clonotype turned up a few times. In DNA, the CDR3 is TGTGCCAGCAGTCCCTCCACCGGCAGCCGCGACGAGCAGTACTTC. Its protein product is CASSPSTGSRDEQYF. The chain carries TRBV25-1 and TRBJ2-7; D not resolved. This CDR3 has 15 amino acids. The V end was cut by 5 bases, the J end by 5 bases, with 19 bases between. Per the germline V gene, CDR1 is MGHDK and CDR2 is SYGVNS.

This clonotype occurred many times. This CDR3 reads CASSLFQGYEQYF. The CDR3 DNA reads as TGCGCCAGCAGCTTGTTTCAGGGGTACGAGCAGTACTTC. J is TRBJ2-7 and V is TRBV5-1; the D gene is possibly TRBD1 (6 bases). Trimming stripped 1 base from V and 4 bases from J, with 9 bases between. The CDR3 is 13 residues long. CDR1 and CDR2 (germline): SGHRS, YFSETQ.

This clonotype was recorded many times. V and J are TRBV7-2 and TRBJ1-1; no reliable D call. CDR1 SGHTA and CDR2 FQGNSA come from the germline V gene. The CDR3 spans 15 residues. Trimming stripped 5 bases from V and 7 bases from J, with 20 bases between. The CDR3 DNA is TGTGCCAGCAGCCCCCGACCGCTCGTGCGCGGTGAAGCTTTCTTT. The encoded protein is CASSPRPLVRGEAFF. Using reference TRBV7-2 and TRBJ1-1 for the parts outside the CDR3, the full variable domain is GAGVSQSPSNKVTEKGKDVELRCDPISGHTALYWYRQSLGQGLEFLIYFQGNSAPDKSGLPSDRFSAERTGGSVSTLTIQRTQQEDSAVYLCASSPRPLVRGEAFFGQGTRLTVV.